This TCR beta chain was sequenced during a study of shared clonotypes between healthy human individuals. Study-level background: The cohort had two women and a few men, ages 18 to 49.

In the source study's methods: Junction-only immunoSEQ data arrived without quality scores, meaning filtering differed. Clones were read by immunoSEQ multiplex PCR, and TCRdb kept only the in-frame ones, dropping some. The DNA was the basis for D and trimming; V, J and clone size are from that table. The sample records 600,000 to 750,000 clones, over 60% being singletons. The TCR originated in a woman aged 25 to 39 in good health. What was sequenced was memory CD4+ T cells sorted from blood. Stated subset: CD45RA-negative fraction.

DNA for the CDR3: TGTGCCAGCAGTTTTCACCAGGGGAAGGGTGGCTACACCTTC. Amino acid sequence: CASSFHQGKGGYTF. The chain carries TRBV28 and TRBJ1-2; D is perhaps TRBD1 (6 bases). Germline V lookup: CDR1 MDHEN, CDR2 SYDVKM. Trimming removed 3 bases at V and 7 bases at J, with 15 bases between. The CDR3 loop spans 14 amino acids.